The 12 T cell receptor beta chains listed next were all sequenced from one sample in a study of identical twins. One entry per CDR3 protein results from TCRdb running MiXCR on the 5' RACE reads. The sample includes 1.5 million to 2 million distinct CDR3 sequences, about 31% of them seen just once. Sequencing was done on a sample of cord blood. These receptor sequences come from a newborn girl in good health.

V and J are TRBV25-1 and TRBJ1-4; D gene unclear. V was shortened by 8 bases and J by 8 bases, with 18 bases between the two germline ends. CDR3 length: 14 residues. Germline V gene data show CDR1 as MGHDK and CDR2 as SYGVNS. As DNA, the CDR3 is TGTGCCAGCGCCGCCCGCCAGGCGGGAGAAAAACTGTTTTTT. Translating gives CASAARQAGEKLFF.

V and J are TRBV20-1 and TRBJ2-3; 7 nucleotides align to TRBD2. This CDR3 comprises 15 residues. Germline CDR1 DFQATT, CDR2 SNEGSKA (reference sequence). The ends lost 1 base at V and 3 bases at J; junction bases unmatched: 7. The CDR3 loop reads CSARVSTSVTDTQYF. In nucleotides, the CDR3 is TGCAGTGCTAGAGTTTCCACTAGCGTGACAGATACGCAGTATTTT.

This clonotype appeared once. The chain joins TRBV5-1 to TRBJ1-2; D may be TRBD1 (6 bases). Germline CDR1 SGHRS, CDR2 YFSETQ. V lost 6 bases and J 2 bases, leaving 14 bases between the germline ends. This CDR3 has 14 amino acids. DNA for the CDR3: TGCGCCAGCAATTTGGGGGGCCGAAACTATGGCTACACCTTC. Translating it yields CASNLGGRNYGYTF.

This clonotype has a count of ten or more. The gene calls are TRBV3-1 and TRBJ2-1; no reliable D call. The CDR3 is 15 residues long. Germline CDR1 and CDR2: LGHDT and YNNKEL (reference sequence). V was cut by 1 base and J by 1 base, with 8 bases left in between. The CDR3 region has the DNA TGTGCCAGCAGCCAAGTTTTATCATCCTACAATGAGCAGTTCTTC. As protein: CASSQVLSSYNEQFF.

J is TRBJ2-3 and V is TRBV3-1; no clear D. The CDR3 has 14 residues. V lost 2 bases, J lost 4 bases, and 10 bases lay in between. Germline lookup yields CDR1 LGHDT and CDR2 YNNKEL (reference sequence). The CDR3 DNA follows: TGTGCCAGCAGCCAAAGCCCCCCCCCAGATACGCAGTATTTT. Residues: CASSQSPPPDTQYF.

This clonotype was found a few times. The CDR3 reads CASSENGQGGVQYF. In DNA form, the CDR3 reads TGCGCCAGCAGTGAGAACGGACAGGGAGGGGTTCAGTACTTC. The chain couples TRBV10-1 to TRBJ2-4; D possibly corresponds to TRBD1 (8 bases). The CDR3 runs 14 residues. Germline V gene data show CDR1 as WNHNN and CDR2 as SYGVQD (reference sequence). Between the trimmed V and J ends, which lost 2 bases and 11 bases, there was a span of 16 bases.

This clonotype turned up a few times. The chain joins TRBV10-3 to TRBJ2-2, with 14 positions matching TRBD2. Per the germline V gene, CDR1 is ENHRY and CDR2 is SYGVKD. The CDR3 contains 15 residues. Losses at the gene ends were 8 bases for V and 6 bases for J; bases not matched to a gene: 5. CDR3 sequence: CAIGTSGGRPGELFF. CDR3 sequence (DNA): TGTGCCATCGGGACTAGCGGGGGCCGGCCCGGGGAGCTGTTTTTT.

This clonotype was detected a few times. This CDR3 is CASSLPHTADYGYTF. Here the CDR3 DNA reads TGTGCCAGCAGTTTACCCCATACGGCGGACTATGGCTACACCTTC. The gene calls are TRBV28 and TRBJ1-2; unclear D gene. CDR1 is MDHEN, CDR2 SYDVKM, per germline. This CDR3 is 15 amino acids long. V shed 2 bases and J shed 3 bases, with 13 bases lying between them.

About this clonotype: Sequence at one end of the junction differs from germline and may be a read error. The V call is TRBV14, the J call TRBJ1-1; D is perhaps TRBD1 (5 bases). In germline, CDR1 is SGHDN, CDR2 FVKESK. The CDR3 sequence is 15 residues long. In DNA, the CDR3 is TGTGCCAGCAGCCAAGTCAGAGGTTTGGACACTGACGCTTTCTTT. Translating it yields CASSQVRGLDTDAFF.

The chain is built from TRBV5-1 and TRBJ1-2; D is ambiguous. Germline lookup yields CDR1 SGHRS and CDR2 YFSETQ. The CDR3 runs 15 residues. Deletions cut 3 bases from V and 4 bases from J, with 16 bases between. CDR3 nucleotides: TGCGCCAGCAGCTCCTTGGGCAGGAGCTTCTATGGCTACACCTTC. Residues: CASSSLGRSFYGYTF.

This clonotype was seen a handful of times. This rearrangement joins TRBV5-1 to TRBJ2-3; TRBD1 is a possible D gene (5 bases). The V and J ends lost 5 bases and 1 base respectively, with 11 bases between them. This CDR3 has 14 amino acids. The germline CDR1 and CDR2 sequences are SGHRS and YFSETQ. CDR3 region: CASRGAVGTDTQYF. In nucleotides, the CDR3 is TGCGCCAGCAGAGGGGCGGTGGGCACAGATACGCAGTATTTT.

The chain carries TRBV12-5 and TRBJ2-1; 12 bases map to TRBD2. The germline gives CDR1 LGHNT, CDR2 FRNRAP. The CDR3 sequence is 17 residues long. Germline trimming cut 5 bases from V and 2 bases from J; bases unmatched to any gene: 7. Written as DNA, the CDR3 is TGTGCTAGTGGTGCCGACCCTAGCGGGGGGGCCTACAATGAGCAGTTCTTC. Amino acid sequence: CASGADPSGGAYNEQFF.